The 26 T cell receptor beta chains given below trace back to one sample, sequenced in a study of regulatory T cells in long-lasting Graves disease. Time point of the sample: newly diagnosed GD, antithyroid drugs for less than 3 months. RNA extracted from PBMCs served as the sequencing template. Investigators prepared the TCR beta libraries by applying iRepertoire HTBI primers and Arm-PCR of CDR3 regions. TCRdb passed the multiplex PCR reads through MiXCR, listing each CDR3 protein once. This table holds a few hundred thousand distinct CDR3 sequences, 18% found once. This sample also belongs to another study, concerning T cells in Graves' hyperthyroidism and ophthalmopathy.

The source material was peripheral blood mononuclear cells (PBMCs), sampled at new diagnosis, from a patient treated with antithyroid drugs. The receptors shown here come from a woman in her 30s with Graves disease.

This clonotype was recorded many times. The V and J genes are TRBV10-3 and TRBJ2-5; TRBD1 matches at 10 bases. The germline V gene encodes CDR1 ENHRY and CDR2 SYGVKD. The CDR3 loop spans 17 amino acids. J was trimmed by 3 bases and V by 0 bases; bases with no gene match: 7. This CDR3 is CAISESYKGTGEETQYF. The CDR3 DNA is TGTGCCATCAGTGAGTCGTATAAAGGGACAGGGGAAGAGACCCAGTACTTC.

This chain connects TRBV11-2 to TRBJ2-1; the D gene is possibly TRBD2 (5 bases). V was cut by 5 bases and J by 8 bases, with 10 bases left in between. The CDR3 length is 12 residues. Looked up from germline, CDR1 is SGHAT and CDR2 is FQNNGV. CDR3 loop: CASSPQRDEQFF. CDR3 in DNA: TGTGCCAGCAGCCCGCAGAGGGATGAGCAGTTCTTC.

Note on this clonotype: A read error may be the cause here, since a much bigger clone is one base away. The rearrangement joins TRBV7-2 to TRBJ2-7; the D gene is possibly TRBD1 (5 bases). The CDR3 length is 13 residues. The germline V gene has CDR1 SGHTA and CDR2 FQGNSA. V lost 4 bases to trimming and J lost 6 bases, with 13 bases between them. The CDR3 DNA is TGTGCCAGCAGCTCCCTACACAGGTCCGAGCAGTACTTC. Its protein is CASSSLHRSEQYF.

This clonotype was observed a few times. A much larger clone sits a single nucleotide away, making a read error possible. The V call is TRBV24-1, the J call TRBJ1-1; 9 nucleotides align to TRBD1. This CDR3 comprises 16 residues. Trimming at V came to 0 bases and at J to 4 bases, leaving 5 bases not matched to a gene. The V gene's germline CDR1 is KGHDR and CDR2 SFDVKD. As DNA, the CDR3 is TGTGCCACCAGTGATTTGCAGGGACAGGGATCCACTGAAGCTTTCTTT. This encodes CATSDLQGQGSTEAFF.

This clonotype was counted at least ten times. This chain joins TRBV29-1 and TRBJ2-7, with 9 bases aligning to TRBD1. V lost 1 base, J lost 6 bases, and 7 bases stayed unmatched. The V gene's germline CDR1 is SQVTM and CDR2 ANQGSEA. CDR3 length equals 14 residues. CDR3 region: CSVEGGQGRSEQYF. The CDR3 coding sequence is TGCAGCGTTGAAGGCGGACAGGGGAGGTCCGAGCAGTACTTC.

Notes on this clonotype: This sequence may be a read error, since a much larger clone differs from it by one base. V gene TRBV20-1 combines with J gene TRBJ1-5; the match to TRBD1 covers 7 bases. CDR3 length: 16 residues. The germline V gene encodes CDR1 DFQATT and CDR2 SNEGSKA (reference sequence). CDR3 nucleotide sequence: TGCGGTGCTGCACAGGGGACGGGGTATAGCAATCAGCCCCAGCATTTT. Translating gives CGAAQGTGYSNQPQHF.

This clonotype was recorded at least ten times. J is TRBJ2-3 and V is TRBV11-3; D may be TRBD2 (6 bases). This CDR3 is 15 amino acids long. CDR1 SGHNT and CDR2 YENEEA come from the germline V gene. The V gene lost 1 base and the J gene lost 4 bases, with 12 bases spanning the gap. The CDR3 spells CASSLGCGEADTQYF. CDR3 nucleotides: TGTGCCAGCAGCTTAGGGTGCGGGGAGGCAGATACGCAGTATTTT.

A remark on this clonotype: This sequence may be a read error, since a much larger clone differs from it by one base. The CDR3: CASSLTGWGTQHF. CDR3 nucleotide sequence: TGTGCCAGCAGCTTAACAGGATGGGGGACCCAGCACTTC. The chain has TRBV3-1 and TRBJ2-5, with D perhaps given as TRBD1 or TRBD2 (5 bases each). The V gene's germline CDR1 is LGHDT and CDR2 YNNKEL (reference sequence). The CDR3 runs to 13 residues.

Ten or more counts support this clonotype. V and J are TRBV6-1 and TRBJ2-4; 12 bases fit TRBD2. Germline V gene sequence: CDR1 MNHNS, CDR2 SASEGT. The junction had 1 base not matched to a gene; V was cut back by 6 bases and J by 1 base. The CDR3 contains 15 residues. CDR3 protein: CASRTSGGAKNIQYF. The CDR3 nucleotides read TGTGCCAGCAGGACTAGCGGGGGTGCCAAAAACATTCAGTACTTC.

Only a few counts were recorded for this clonotype. This chain links TRBV4-1 with TRBJ1-2; no clear D gene. Germline CDR1 is MGHRA and CDR2 is YSYEKL. This CDR3 contains 14 residues. V shed 4 bases and J shed 8 bases, with 17 bases lying between them. The CDR3 region has the DNA TGCGCCAGCAGCCCTCCGTCCACCCTTGAGGGCTACACCTTC. Translation: CASSPPSTLEGYTF.

Note on this clonotype: Possible read error: a much larger clone is one base away. This chain connects TRBV12-3 or TRBV12-4 to TRBJ2-1; weak D call: TRBD2 (6 bases). The CDR3 has 15 residues. CDR3 nucleotide sequence: TGTGCCAGCAGTTTGGTGGGGGGAAGATACAATGAGCAGTCCTTC. Translated, it gives CASSLVGGRYNEQSF.

This clonotype has just a few counts. J is TRBJ1-3 and V is TRBV28, with no clear D. V was cut by 3 bases and J by 0 bases, with 6 bases left in between. The germline V gene encodes CDR1 MDHEN and CDR2 SYDVKM. The CDR3 sequence is 14 residues long. CDR3 nucleotides: TGTGCCAGCAGTTTCCGCTTCTCTGGAAACACCATATATTTT. Amino acids: CASSFRFSGNTIYF.

For this clonotype: This likely reflects a read error, since a far larger clone is one base away. The genes are TRBV10-3 and TRBJ1-1; tentative D call: TRBD1 (5 bases). This CDR3 comprises 15 residues. The germline CDR1 and CDR2 sequences are ENHRY and SYGVKD. V lost 4 bases, J lost 1 base, and 13 bases lay in between. The CDR3 DNA sequence: TGTGCCATCAGTGCCCAGGGATGGTCGAACACTGAAGCTTTCTTT. This translates into CAISAQGWSNTEAFF.

Concerning this clonotype itself: A single base separates this from a much larger clone, so it may be a read error. The chain recombines TRBV6-2 or TRBV6-3 with TRBJ1-3, with D perhaps TRBD1 (5 bases). Germline values: CDR1 MNHEY, CDR2 SVGEGT. CDR3 size: 15 residues. For the CDR3, the DNA is TGTGCCAGCAGGGGAGGGGAGGCCTCTGGAAACACCATGTATTTT. This codes for CASRGGEASGNTMYF.

The sample holds many counts of this clonotype. This chain joins TRBV6-1 and TRBJ1-5; D call uncertain. The CDR3 totals 15 residues. Germline assignment: CDR1 MNHNS and CDR2 SASEGT. The V end lost 3 bases, the J end lost 0 bases, and 9 bases lay between the germline ends. CDR3 in DNA: TGTGCCAGCAGTGATAAGAGTTTTAGCAATCAGCCCCAGCATTTT. Translating it yields CASSDKSFSNQPQHF.

The chain has TRBV9 and TRBJ1-1; D is perhaps TRBD1 (6 bases). CDR1 and CDR2 (germline): SGDLS, YYNGEE. V lost 2 bases to trimming and J lost 1 base, with 12 bases between them. This CDR3 contains 15 residues. The CDR3, as DNA: TGTGCCAGCAGCGTCAACCGGGACACGAACACTGAAGCTTTCTTT. Translated: CASSVNRDTNTEAFF.

This clonotype was detected many times. The chain carries TRBV20-1 and TRBJ1-6; tentatively, D is TRBD1 (5 bases). The germline gives CDR1 DFQATT, CDR2 SNEGSKA (reference sequence). CDR3 length: 16 amino acids. V lost 3 bases to trimming and J lost 0 bases, with 12 bases between them. CDR3 DNA: TGCAGTGCTAGGGATGGGGGAAGCTCCTATAATTCACCCCTCCACTTT. This codes for CSARDGGSSYNSPLHF.

The sample holds many counts of this clonotype. The V call is TRBV14, the J call TRBJ1-6, with 8 bases matching TRBD1. CDR3 length: 15 amino acids. The germline CDR1 and CDR2 sequences are SGHDN and FVKESK. J lost 7 bases, V lost 5 bases, and 7 bases had no gene match. CDR3: CASSFRDRRNSPLHF. CDR3 sequence (DNA): TGTGCCAGCAGCTTCCGGGACAGGAGAAATTCACCCCTCCACTTT.

In this sample, this clonotype turned up many times. The chain has TRBV11-2 and TRBJ2-3; D is possibly TRBD1 (6 bases). V lost 5 bases to trimming and J lost 6 bases, with 18 bases between them. The CDR3 sequence is 15 residues long. CDR1 is SGHAT, CDR2 FQNNGV, per germline. Here the CDR3 DNA reads TGTGCCAGCAGCATAACACTGCAGGGGACCGATACGCAGTATTTT. Translating it yields CASSITLQGTDTQYF.

This clonotype was seen at least ten times. The rearrangement uses TRBV6-5 and TRBJ1-1; 7 bases map to TRBD1. Per germline, CDR1 MNHEY and CDR2 SVGAGI. V was pared by 2 bases and J by 5 bases, with 2 bases of the junction left unmatched. This CDR3 comprises 13 residues. CDR3 DNA sequence: TGTGCCAGCAGTTACAGGGGGCCTACTGAAGCTTTCTTT. Its translation: CASSYRGPTEAFF.

There are many counts of this clonotype. This sequence joins TRBV6-1 and TRBJ1-3; no clear D. The CDR3 has 16 amino acids. Germline CDR1 MNHNS, CDR2 SASEGT. Trimming removed 6 bases from V and 1 base from J, with 16 bases in between. CDR3 region: CASSGIRRESGNTIYF. The CDR3 DNA reads TGTGCCAGCAGCGGCATAAGGAGGGAATCTGGAAACACCATATATTTT.

Many counts were recorded for this clonotype. V gene TRBV6-1 combines with J gene TRBJ1-5; 7 bases line up with TRBD1. The J segment lost 6 bases and the V segment lost 2 bases, leaving 19 bases of the junction unmatched. CDR3 length: 19 residues. Germline lookup yields CDR1 MNHNS and CDR2 SASEGT. CDR3 in DNA: TGTGCCAGCAGTGAATCGGGCGGATTGTCGACAGGGCGGATTCAGCCCCAGCATTTT. Translating it yields CASSESGGLSTGRIQPQHF.

This clonotype was counted ten times or more. The gene calls are TRBV20-1 and TRBJ1-1; D is possibly TRBD1 (6 bases). This CDR3 has 14 residues. V was cut by 2 bases and J by 6 bases, with 16 bases left in between. Per germline, CDR1 DFQATT and CDR2 SNEGSKA (reference sequence). CDR3: CSARLKGTNPEAFF. The CDR3 DNA reads as TGCAGTGCTAGATTGAAGGGGACAAATCCTGAAGCTTTCTTT.

The chain joins TRBV20-1 to TRBJ2-3, with 15 nucleotides matching TRBD2. Germline CDR1 DFQATT, CDR2 SNEGSKA (reference sequence). This CDR3 spans 17 amino acids. V gave up 4 bases and J gave up 1 base; unmatched junction bases: 6. This chain's CDR3 is CSANPWTSGGGTDTQYF. In DNA, the CDR3 is TGCAGTGCTAATCCCTGGACTAGCGGGGGGGGCACAGATACGCAGTATTTT.

The chain couples TRBV4-1 to TRBJ1-3; D is unclear. The CDR3 runs 15 residues. Trimming removed 0 bases from V and 8 bases from J, with 14 bases in between. Per germline, CDR1 MGHRA and CDR2 YSYEKL. The CDR3 protein is CASSQDGLLWDTIYF. Written as DNA, the CDR3 is TGCGCCAGCAGCCAAGATGGGCTCCTGTGGGACACCATATATTTT.

This clonotype appeared many times. This chain connects TRBV2 to TRBJ1-5; 11 nucleotides align to TRBD1. The CDR3 extends over 14 amino acids. Germline-derived CDR1 and CDR2 are SNHLY and FYNNEI. J was trimmed by 6 bases and V by 8 bases; bases with no gene match: 6. The chain's CDR3 is CASSDRGLSQPQHF. DNA of the CDR3: TGTGCCAGCTCGGACAGGGGGCTTAGTCAGCCCCAGCATTTT.